A selection of T cell receptor beta chains follows, all from one sample in a study of control samples from healthy donors and cancer patients. Assay used: immunoSEQ multiplex PCR; TCRdb lists only in-frame clones, some missing. The sample includes 150,000 to 200,000 clones, approximately 94% of them seen just once. The material sequenced was blood. These receptors were taken from a woman aged 18-30 years in good health. CDR3s include the opening cysteine and the closing phenylalanine or tryptophan. A D gene is named only where the DNA matches it firmly. Clone size, where shown, is once, few, many, or a class for clones that have expanded.

V	D	size	J	DNA	CDR3
TRBV6-5	NA	NA	TRBJ2-1	TGTGCCAGCAGTTACAGGGCCCTGACCTACAATGAGCAGTTCTTC	CASSYRALTYNEQFF
TRBV7-8	NA	NA	TRBJ2-7	TGTGCCAGCAGCTTAGTTAAGGGGAAATCCTACGAGCAGTACTTC	CASSLVKGKSYEQYF
TRBV6-5	TRBD1	NA	TRBJ1-1	TGTGCCAGCATTTACGGGACAGGGGGCACTGAAGCTTTCTTT	CASIYGTGGTEAFF
TRBV7-3	NA	NA	TRBJ2-2	TGTGCCAGCAGCTCGCCGGGCGGGGAGCTGTTTTTT	CASSSPGGELFF
TRBV4-3	TRBD1	NA	TRBJ1-2	TGCGCCAGCAGCCAAGAGGGGACAGGGTCCGGGATTCGTGGCTACACCTTC	CASSQEGTGSGIRGYTF
TRBV25-1	TRBD1	NA	TRBJ2-7	TGTGCCAGCAGTGCGACAGGGGGCCTGTACCCCTACGAGCAGTACTTC	CASSATGGLYPYEQYF
TRBV5-6	NA	once	TRBJ1-1	TGTGCCAGCAGCCTCGGGGAAGCTTTCTTT	CASSLGEAFF
TRBV11-3	NA	once	TRBJ1-1	TGTGCCAGCAGCGACTCTATGGGCACTGAAGCTTTCTTT	CASSDSMGTEAFF
TRBV28	NA	few	TRBJ1-2	TGTGCCAGCAGGCCTACAGACAGGTCTCTAAGTTATGGCTACACCTTC	CASRPTDRSLSYGYTF
TRBV11-3	TRBD1	NA	TRBJ1-4	TGTGCCAGCAGCCGGGGACAGGGGGATGAAAAACTGTTTTTT	CASSRGQGDEKLFF
TRBV28	TRBD1	NA	TRBJ2-1	TGTGCCAGCAGTCAAACAGGGGGCAATGAGCAGTTCTTC	CASSQTGGNEQFF
TRBV5-1	NA	NA	TRBJ1-3	TGCGCCAGCAGCTTGCAGGGCTCTGGAAACACCATATATTTT	CASSLQGSGNTIYF
TRBV6-4	NA	NA	TRBJ1-5	TGTGCCAGCAGTGCATCAGGCGATCAGCCCCAGCATTTT	CASSASGDQPQHF
TRBV28	NA	NA	TRBJ1-2	TGTGCCAGCAGTTTATTCCAGAAACCATTATTCTATGGCTACACCTTC	CASSLFQKPLFYGYTF